One sample yielded the 21 T cell receptor beta chains listed below, sequenced in a study of blood T cell repertoires in COVID-19. Here immunoSEQ multiplex PCR was the method, and the copy in TCRdb shows in-frame clones only, minus some. The profile shows 70,000 to 90,000 clones, around 88% of them singletons. The material sequenced was peripheral blood. These receptors were collected from a man between 45 and 60 years old with active COVID-19.

V and J are TRBV5-8 and TRBJ2-3; no clear D. The V gene's germline CDR1 is SGHTS and CDR2 YDEGEE. Trimming stripped 5 bases from V and 2 bases from J, with 27 bases between. This CDR3 is 19 amino acids long. CDR3 residues: CASRLGFFLRPSDTDTQYF. The DNA of the CDR3 is TGTGCCAGCAGACTCGGTTTTTTTTTGCGGCCATCCGACACAGATACGCAGTATTTT.

This clone came up a few times. Here the CDR3 DNA reads TGTGCCAGCAGCTTAGTCGGAGATTACGAGCAGTACTTC. It is translated as CASSLVGDYEQYF. The chain is built from TRBV7-2 and TRBJ2-7; no firm D call. This CDR3 is 13 amino acids long. CDR1 is SGHTA, CDR2 FQGNSA, per germline. V gave up 1 base and J gave up 4 bases, with 8 bases separating them. The variable domain in full, completed from reference TRBV7-2 and TRBJ2-7, reads GAGVSQSPSNKVTEKGKDVELRCDPISGHTALYWYRQSLGQGLEFLIYFQGNSAPDKSGLPSDRFSAERTGGSVSTLTIQRTQQEDSAVYLCASSLVGDYEQYFGPGTRLTVT.

The V call is TRBV7-2, the J call TRBJ2-1, with 7 bases fitting TRBD1. V trimming: 4 bases; J trimming: 4 bases; junction bases outside the gene matches: 7. The V gene's germline CDR1 is SGHTA and CDR2 FQGNSA. This CDR3 contains 15 residues. The CDR3 protein is CASSSGQPTYNEQFF. The CDR3, as DNA: TGTGCCAGCAGCTCGGGACAGCCGACTTACAATGAGCAGTTCTTC.

This chain connects TRBV2 to TRBJ2-6; no clear D. Germline values: CDR1 SNHLY, CDR2 FYNNEI. The length of the CDR3 is 14 residues. V lost 10 bases and J 2 bases, leaving 12 bases between the germline ends. CDR3 nucleotide sequence: TGTGCCAACCGGGTCCAACCTGGGGCCAACGTCCTGACTTTC. Protein product: CANRVQPGANVLTF. The whole variable domain, filled in from reference TRBV2 and TRBJ2-6, reads EPEVTQTPSHQVTQMGQEVILRCVPISNHLYFYWYRQILGQKVEFLVSFYNNEISEKSEIFDDQFSVERPDGSNFTLKIRSTKLEDSAMYFCANRVQPGANVLTFGAGSRLTVL.

The chain links TRBV7-2 to TRBJ2-1; D perhaps matches TRBD1 (5 bases). Trimming stripped 5 bases from V and 0 bases from J, with 11 bases between. This CDR3 spans 15 amino acids. Germline assignment: CDR1 SGHTA and CDR2 FQGNSA. CDR3 residues: CASSEDIGSYNEQFF. The CDR3 coding sequence is TGTGCCAGCAGCGAGGACATAGGCTCCTACAATGAGCAGTTCTTC.

With regard to this clone: One end of the junction fails to match germline, which may point to a read error. This chain uses TRBV5-8 with TRBJ1-1; the D gene is possibly TRBD1 (5 bases). The CDR3 runs 15 residues. Germline lookup yields CDR1 SGHTS and CDR2 YDEGEE. The CDR3 region has the DNA TGTGCCAGCATCTTGAGACAGAGTATGAACACTGAAGCTTTCTTT. As protein: CASILRQSMNTEAFF.

This chain connects TRBV19 to TRBJ1-5, with D maybe TRBD1 (5 bases). The CDR3 runs 13 residues. Germline CDR1 LNHDA, CDR2 SQIVND (reference sequence). V shed 8 bases and J shed 7 bases, with 15 bases lying between them. CDR3 DNA: TGTGCCAGTGGAGGGGTTTACGGACAGCCCCAGCATTTT. This translates into CASGGVYGQPQHF.

This sequence joins TRBV5-6 and TRBJ2-3; D is perhaps TRBD1 (5 bases). Germline CDR1 and CDR2: SGHDT and YYEEEE. V shed 4 bases and J shed 0 bases, with 9 bases lying between them. CDR3 length equals 14 residues. The CDR3 DNA follows: TGTGCCAGCAGCCCAGCAGGGAGCACAGATACGCAGTATTTT. Its protein product is CASSPAGSTDTQYF.

The chain couples TRBV7-6 to TRBJ2-2; TRBD1 matches at 8 bases. CDR3 length: 15 amino acids. V lost 1 base and J lost 6; bases outside the gene matches: 4. Germline V lookup: CDR1 SGHVS, CDR2 FNYEAQ. The CDR3 is CASSLGAQGAGELFF. The CDR3 nucleotides read TGTGCCAGCAGCTTAGGTGCACAGGGGGCCGGGGAGCTGTTTTTT.

The chain is built from TRBV30 and TRBJ2-1, with TRBD2 identical over 7 bases. The CDR3 is 13 residues long. The ends lost 0 bases at V and 7 bases at J; junction bases unmatched: 3. Looked up from germline, CDR1 is GTSNPN and CDR2 is SVGIG (reference sequence). The chain's CDR3 is CAWSVAGANEQFF. The CDR3 coding sequence is TGTGCCTGGAGTGTGGCGGGAGCTAATGAGCAGTTCTTC.

The chain employs TRBV19 and TRBJ2-1; D might be TRBD2 (5 bases). The V end lost 3 bases, the J end lost 6 bases, and 15 bases lay between the germline ends. The CDR3 spans 15 residues. Germline V gene data show CDR1 as LNHDA and CDR2 as SQIVND (reference sequence). The CDR3 is CASSIAGPGGNEQFF. The CDR3 region has the DNA TGTGCCAGTAGTATTGCGGGCCCCGGCGGCAATGAGCAGTTCTTC.

The V gene is TRBV3-1 (or the pseudogene TRBV3-2), the J gene TRBJ2-2; a weak D match, TRBD2 (5 bases). V was cut by 4 bases and J by 7 bases, with 13 bases left in between. The CDR3 is made up of 14 amino acids. CDR1 and CDR2 (germline): LGHDT, YNNKEL (reference sequence). The CDR3 loop reads CASSPRGADGELFF. In DNA, the CDR3 is TGTGCCAGCAGCCCTCGGGGAGCGGACGGGGAGCTGTTTTTT.

This rearrangement joins TRBV5-6 to TRBJ2-7, with TRBD1 identical over 8 bases. V gave up 4 bases and J gave up 2 bases; unmatched junction bases: 11. The CDR3 contains 16 residues. Germline CDR1 and CDR2: SGHDT and YYEEEE. The CDR3 protein is CASSTLEDRATYEQYF. The CDR3 DNA reads TGTGCCAGCAGCACCCTCGAGGACAGGGCTACCTACGAGCAGTACTTC.

Remarks on this clone: Other DNA sequences from this sample encode an identical CDR3 as well. The chain couples TRBV11-3 to TRBJ2-7, with D maybe TRBD2 (5 bases). V was trimmed by 1 base and J by 3 bases, leaving 10 bases between them. The germline V gene encodes CDR1 SGHNT and CDR2 YENEEA. This CDR3 is 14 amino acids long. DNA of the CDR3: TGTGCCAGCAGCTTAGGTCGGGGAAGCTACGAGCAGTACTTC. It translates to CASSLGRGSYEQYF.

V usage is TRBV7-3 and J usage is TRBJ2-1; 7 bases agree with TRBD2. Germline V lookup: CDR1 SGHTA, CDR2 FQGTGA. Trimming at V came to 0 bases and at J to 9 bases, leaving 17 bases not matched to a gene. CDR3 length equals 18 residues. In DNA, the CDR3 is TGTGCCAGCAGCTTAACCTGGGCTGCGGGAGTCACCCCGGGTGAGCAGTTCTTC. Its translation: CASSLTWAAGVTPGEQFF.

This rearrangement joins TRBV6-2 or TRBV6-3 to TRBJ1-1; 8 positions agree with TRBD1. Germline V lookup: CDR1 MNHEY, CDR2 SVGEGT. This CDR3 is built from 15 residues. With V trimmed by 2 bases and J by 11 bases, 13 bases remained unmatched. In DNA form, the CDR3 reads TGTGCCAGCAGTTACCCTACCTCCTCGACAGGGGCGGCTTTCTTT. It specifies CASSYPTSSTGAAFF.

The chain joins TRBV6-5 to TRBJ2-2; D call uncertain. This CDR3 comprises 16 residues. Between the trimmed V and J ends, which lost 1 base and 10 bases, there was a span of 19 bases. CDR1 and CDR2 (germline): MNHEY, SVGAGI. The CDR3 region has the DNA TGTGCCAGCAGTTACTTGACCAGTCGGGTTCGAGAGGAGCTGTTTTTT. This codes for CASSYLTSRVREELFF.

The chain uses TRBV5-4 and TRBJ2-7, with D hard to call. CDR3 length equals 13 residues. Germline CDR1 is SGHNT and CDR2 is YYREEE (reference sequence). The germline V and J ends were trimmed by 5 bases and 2 bases, with 11 bases remaining between them. CDR3 in DNA: TGTGCCAGCAGGTCGCAGGATGCCTACGAGCAGTACTTC. It specifies CASRSQDAYEQYF.

The gene calls are TRBV24-1 and TRBJ2-1; TRBD1 agrees at 7 bases. V gave up 10 bases and J gave up 5 bases; unmatched junction bases: 4. Looked up from germline, CDR1 is KGHDR and CDR2 is SFDVKD. This CDR3 contains 12 residues. DNA for the CDR3: TGTGCCACAAGAGACAGGGACAATGAGCAGTTCTTC. It translates to CATRDRDNEQFF.

The rearrangement links TRBV6-5 to TRBJ2-1, with TRBD2 matching 7 bases. The V gene end was trimmed by 8 bases and the J gene end by 6 bases; junction bases not matched to a gene: 13. Germline V gene lookup returns CDR1 MNHEY and CDR2 SVGAGI. The CDR3 is 15 amino acids. CDR3 DNA sequence: TGTGCCAGCTCTAGGGGCGGGAGTCCAGGCAATGAGCAGTTCTTC. Protein: CASSRGGSPGNEQFF.

This clone showed up just once. The gene calls are TRBV15 and TRBJ2-7; D perhaps matches TRBD2 (7 bases). The CDR3 spans 15 residues. The V and J ends lost 5 bases and 2 bases respectively, with 16 bases between them. The germline V gene encodes CDR1 LNHNV and CDR2 YYDKDF (reference sequence). The chain's CDR3 is CATSHGRGPTYEQYF. The CDR3 DNA sequence: TGTGCCACCAGCCACGGGCGGGGGCCCACCTACGAGCAGTACTTC.